The 14 T cell receptor beta chains listed next were all sequenced from one sample in a study of T cell clonality in common variable immunodeficiency. Sequencing was performed with immunoSEQ multiplex PCR; in TCRdb, only in-frame clones are kept and a portion is missing. Observed in the sample are fewer than 60,000 clones, none of them singletons. Sequencing was carried out using peripheral blood mononuclear cells. All receptors come from a person between 18 and 70 years old in good health.

This clone showed up many times. The read terminates 3 residues ahead of where the CDR3 ends, so the germline J gene completes it. This chain joins TRBV5-6 and TRBJ2-3; TRBD1 is a possible D gene (6 bases). The CDR3 contains 15 residues. V dropped 6 bases and J dropped 2 bases, with 16 bases sitting between them. Germline V CDR1 and CDR2: SGHDT, YYEEEE. The CDR3 DNA, read in part, is TGTGCCAGCATCATTCAGGGGAAACTCACAGATACG. Its translation is CASIIQGKLTDT. In full, the CDR3 reads CASIIQGKLTDTQYF.

This clone has ten or more counts. The missing CDR3 end, 3 residues past where the read stops, is filled in from the germline J gene. The V and J genes are TRBV30 and TRBJ2-7; perhaps TRBD2 as D (5 bases). The V end was cut by 4 bases, the J end by 2 bases, with 9 bases between. Germline V lookup: CDR1 GTSNPN, CDR2 SVGIG (reference sequence). The CDR3 spans 12 residues. The CDR3 loop is CAWTEGPYEQYF. CDR3 bases read: TGTGCCTGGACCGAGGGCCCCTACGAG.

This clone has only a few counts. The germline gene is not matched at one end of the junction; a read error may be the cause. The sequenced fragment ends 3 residues before the CDR3 boundary, so the rest is inferred from the germline J gene. The genes are TRBV7-7 and TRBJ2-3; 10 positions agree with TRBD2. Germline lookup yields CDR1 SSHAT and CDR2 FNYEAQ (reference sequence). The CDR3 has 15 residues. CDR3 loop: CASSGAGGPADTQYF. The sequenced CDR3 bases are TGTGCTAGCAGCGGAGCGGGGGGGCCAGCAGATACG.

With respect to this clone: The read finishes 3 residues shy of the CDR3 end, and the germline J gene is used to complete it. This chain connects TRBV7-2 to TRBJ2-3; D perhaps matches TRBD1 (7 bases). Germline V lookup: CDR1 SGHTA, CDR2 FQGNSA. The CDR3 length is 15 residues. CDR3 residues: CASSPQGGGYETQYF. The sequenced CDR3 bases are TGTGCCAGCAGCCCCCAGGGGGGCGGCTACGAGACG.

This clone was counted many times. CDR3 sequence reads: CASSLVGGGTDTQYF. CDR3 DNA, as far as it was read: TGTGCCAGCAGCTTAGTCGGCGGGGGCACAGATACG. The chain has TRBV7-6 and TRBJ2-3; D is perhaps TRBD2 (6 bases). Coverage ceases 3 residues before the CDR3 finishes, and the germline J gene fills in the end. V lost 1 base to trimming and J lost 1 base, with 9 bases between them. Germline CDR1 and CDR2: SGHVS and FNYEAQ. The CDR3 spans 15 residues. The whole variable domain, remainder taken from reference TRBV7-6 and TRBJ2-3, is GAGVSQSPRYKVTKRGQDVALRCDPISGHVSLYWYRQALGQGPEFLTYFNYEAQQDKSGLPNDRFSAERPEGSISTLTIQRTEQRDSAMYRCASSLVGGGTDTQYFGPGTRLTVL.

This clone was counted ten times or more. The read halts 3 residues ahead of the CDR3 end, with the missing end drawn from the germline J gene. This rearrangement joins TRBV20-1 to TRBJ2-5, with D possibly TRBD2 on 6 matching bases. This CDR3 spans 14 amino acids. Germline CDR1 DFQATT, CDR2 SNEGSKA (reference sequence). V lost 5 bases to trimming and J lost 5 bases, with 18 bases between them. The CDR3 region is CSAWGLAEEETQYF. The part of the CDR3 DNA that was read is TGCAGTGCTTGGGGACTGGCGGAAGAGGAGACC.

This clone was picked up many times. One end of the junction varies from germline; a read error may be responsible. Sequencing ends 3 residues short of the CDR3 end; the germline J gene provides the rest. The rearrangement uses TRBV18 and TRBJ1-3; D possibly corresponds to TRBD1 (6 bases). CDR1 and CDR2 from the germline V gene are KGHSH and LQKENI. The CDR3 sequence is 14 residues long. The CDR3 DNA, read in part, is TGTGCCAGCTCGCCACAGGGCTCTGGAAACACC. As protein: CASSPQGSGNT. In full, the CDR3 is CASSPQGSGNTIYF.

This clone was counted at least ten times. The read stops 3 residues short of the end of the CDR3; the missing end is completed from the germline J gene. This rearrangement joins TRBV6-4 to TRBJ2-3; 16 nucleotides agree with TRBD2. J gave up 4 bases and V 0 bases, and 1 base lay outside the gene matches. The CDR3 sequence is 17 residues long. Germline V lookup: CDR1 MRHNA, CDR2 SNTAGT. Incomplete CDR3 DNA: TGTGCCAGCAGTGACTCCGGGACTAGCGGGGGGGCAGATACG. It encodes CASSDSGTSGGADT. From start to end, the CDR3 is CASSDSGTSGGADTQYF.

Note on this clone: This may be a read error: a much more frequent sequence differs by one nucleotide. Read sequence stops 3 residues before the CDR3 end, and the germline J gene provides the missing end. V usage is TRBV7-2 and J usage is TRBJ2-1, with D possibly TRBD2 on 5 matching bases. Per the germline V gene, CDR1 is SGHTA and CDR2 is FQGNSA. This CDR3 spans 13 amino acids. The DNA read from the CDR3 is TGTGCCTGCAGCTTCGGACTTGTCAATGAG. It translates to CACSFGLVNE. The entire CDR3 protein reads CACSFGLVNEQFF.

This clone has at least ten counts. CDR3 in amino acids: CASRKGGSYEQYF. Incomplete CDR3 DNA: TGCGCCAGCAGAAAAGGGGGCAGCTACGAG. This chain uses TRBV10-1 with TRBJ2-7; TRBD1 matches at 7 bases. The read is 3 residues too short to cover the CDR3 end, so that end is filled in from the germline J gene. J was trimmed by 3 bases and V by 6 bases; bases with no gene match: 5. The CDR3 is 13 residues long. Germline V gives CDR1 WNHNN, CDR2 SYGVQD (reference sequence).

On this clone itself: The observed sequence ends 3 residues before the CDR3 terminus, with the missing tail filled in from the germline J gene. The genes are TRBV11-2 and TRBJ1-1; 7 bases fit TRBD1. J gave up 3 bases and V 4 bases, and 2 bases lay outside the gene matches. CDR3 size: 13 residues. The V gene's germline CDR1 is SGHAT and CDR2 FQNNGV. CDR3 in amino acids: CASSSTGDTEAFF. The covered CDR3 bases are TGTGCCAGCAGCTCAACAGGGGACACTGAA.

This clone was seen repeatedly, ten times or more. The read ends 3 residues shy of where the CDR3 ends; the end is completed using the germline J gene. The chain combines TRBV28 with TRBJ2-2; D is possibly TRBD2 (5 bases). Germline assignment: CDR1 MDHEN and CDR2 SYDVKM. V was pared by 6 bases and J by 2 bases, with 10 bases between. This CDR3 has 14 amino acids. Incomplete CDR3 DNA: TGTGCCAGCAGCGTGACTAAAAACACCGGGGAG. Translation: CASSVTKNTGE. The whole CDR3 region reads CASSVTKNTGELFF.

This clone was detected a few times. The read falls 3 residues short of the CDR3 end, and the missing part is taken from the germline J gene. This sequence joins TRBV19 and TRBJ2-3; 7 bases are shared with TRBD2. V shed 10 bases and J 2 bases; nucleotides not matched to a gene: 12. The CDR3 loop spans 15 amino acids. Germline CDR1 and CDR2: LNHDA and SQIVND (reference sequence). CDR3 in amino acids: CATRSRGSYTDTQYF. The sequenced CDR3 bases are TGTGCCACGAGGTCGCGGGGGTCTTACACAGATACG.

This clone was counted ten times or more. The read terminates 3 residues ahead of where the CDR3 ends, so the germline J gene completes it. The V and J genes are TRBV18 and TRBJ1-5; D perhaps matches TRBD1 (6 bases). Germline CDR1 and CDR2: KGHSH and LQKENI. CDR3 size: 13 residues. The CDR3 sequence is CASSQVEGEPQHF. The CDR3 DNA, read in part, is TGTGCCAGCTCACAGGTGGAGGGGGAACCC.